This T cell receptor beta chain emerged from a study of shared clonotypes between healthy human individuals. Study context: Three plates each covered CD4 naive and memory; CD8 naive two, CD8 memory one. Study conclusions and caveats: The four-donor shared clonotypes exceeded non-shared clonotypes in generation probability, with non-shared ones scoring lower. Depth of sequencing was expected to influence donor clonotype sharing.

With regard to this clone: Its cognate antigen is unknown.

The CDR3 loop spans 15 amino acids. With 3 bases removed from V and 0 bases from J, the gap between germline ends came to 9 bases. In germline, CDR1 is MDHEN, CDR2 SYDVKM. Selected positively for CCR7 and CD45RO-negative, naive CD8 cells excluded terminally differentiated effector memory CD45RA+ cells. In the original analysis: Filtering of immunoSEQ junctional sequences could not match full-length read filtering. Repertoires were generated with immunoSEQ multiplex PCR, while TCRdb's copy carries only in-frame clones and drops some. The DNA was the basis for D and trimming; V, J and clone size are from that table. The sample contains over 750,000 clones, roughly 96% of which appear only once.

The receptor was derived from a man aged 25-45 years in good health. The genes are TRBV28 and TRBJ2-1; D unclear. The sample taken for sequencing was naive CD8+ T cells sorted from blood. For the CDR3, the DNA is TGTGCCAGCAGTTTCGCGGTGAGCTCCTACAATGAGCAGTTCTTC. This sequence encodes CASSFAVSSYNEQFF.